This T cell receptor beta chain stems from a study of shared clonotypes between healthy human individuals. Comment on this clone: No antigen is known for it.

CD4+ cells were split into CD45RA+ naive and CD45RA-negative memory subsets. Measured with immunoSEQ multiplex PCR; TCRdb has only the in-frame clones, and not every one. The sample shows 2 million to 2.5 million clones, over 85% of them seen only once. Trimming pared 6 bases from V and 0 bases from J, leaving 15 bases between. The CDR3 has 16 residues. The germline CDR1 and CDR2 sequences are SGHRS and YFSETQ. Points from the study as a whole: Against clonotypes common to all four donors, non-shared ones had lower generation probabilities. Represented diversity, genetic and exposure-history alike, was limited by few donors. As a rule, naive subsets had a larger estimated richness than memory subsets.

Sequencing input: naive CD4+ T cells from PBMCs. Subset meaning: CD45RA+ positively selected. The chain joins TRBV5-1 to TRBJ2-2; possible D gene TRBD2, 6 bases. The sequence was collected from a man in his late teens or twenties in good health. Some clones in this sample may be carry-over from other donors' samples. In nucleotides, the CDR3 is TGCGCCAGCACCCCACGGGGACTTTCGAACACCGGGGAGCTGTTTTTT. This encodes CASTPRGLSNTGELFF.